One and the same sample provided the 17 T cell receptor beta chains below, sequenced in a study of monozygotic twins with inflammatory bowel disease. Using the 5' RACE reads, TCRdb records one entry per CDR3 protein without DNA. This sample's clone table lists 420,000 or so distinct CDR3 sequences. Sequencing used blood. The receptors shown here come from a human donor with ulcerative colitis or Crohn's disease, or a healthy co-twin of an affected twin (not recorded which).

CDR3 residues: CAWTDSSYGYTF. The chain is built from TRBV30 and TRBJ1-2; checking the TCRdb D call of TRBD1 is not possible without DNA. Germline-derived CDR1 and CDR2 are GTSNPN and SVGIG (reference sequence). CDR3 length: 12 residues.

The chain carries TRBV5-4 and TRBJ2-5. The CDR3 has 15 residues. The V gene's germline CDR1 is SGHNT and CDR2 YYREEE (reference sequence). Here the CDR3 reads CASSLVVGGSETQYF.

CDR3 amino acids: CAWTTGAREKLFF. The chain combines TRBV30 with TRBJ1-4; TCRdb indicates TRBD1, and absent DNA this call remains unverified. The length of the CDR3 is 13 residues. Germline assignment: CDR1 GTSNPN and CDR2 SVGIG (reference sequence).

The V call is TRBV7-9, the J call TRBJ1-2; TCRdb reports TRBD1, a call that lacks DNA to check it against. Germline lookup yields CDR1 SEHNR and CDR2 FQNEAQ (reference sequence). This CDR3 has 11 residues. The CDR3 reads CAITGNYGYTF. The full variable domain, rest sourced from reference TRBV7-9 and TRBJ1-2, is DTGVSQNPRHKITKRGQNVTFRCDPISEHNRLYWYRQTLGQGPEFLTYFQNEAQLEKSRLLSDRFSAERPKGSFSTLEIQRTEQGDSAMYLCAITGNYGYTFGSGTRLTVV.

The V gene is TRBV6-6, the J gene TRBJ2-6. Germline assignment: CDR1 MNHNY and CDR2 SVGAGI (reference sequence). The CDR3 sequence is 13 residues long. This CDR3 is CASTQLEANVLTF.

Here the CDR3 reads CASSLMDRGAEGALEQFF. The rearrangement joins TRBV5-1 to TRBJ2-1; the D call from TCRdb, TRBD1, cannot be confirmed without DNA. Looked up from germline, CDR1 is SGHRS and CDR2 is YFSETQ. This CDR3 spans 18 amino acids.

V gene TRBV6-1 combines with J gene TRBJ2-6; TCRdb picks TRBD1, but there is no DNA to check that call. The CDR3 loop spans 17 amino acids. CDR1 and CDR2 from the germline V gene are MNHNS and SASEGT. The CDR3 sequence is CASRTQGRGSGANVLTF.

The J gene is TRBJ1-3, the V gene TRBV5-1; TCRdb names TRBD1, which stays unverified in the absence of DNA. Germline CDR1 SGHRS, CDR2 YFSETQ. CDR3 length equals 16 residues. CDR3 in amino acids: CASSPGTQSSGNTIYF.

This chain uses TRBV12-3 or TRBV12-4 with TRBJ2-1; lacking DNA, the TRBD1 call made by TCRdb goes unchecked. CDR3 length: 13 residues. The CDR3 region is CASNRGRFNEQFF.

V is TRBV7-2 and J is TRBJ2-7. The germline V gene has CDR1 SGHTA and CDR2 FQGNSA. This CDR3 contains 15 residues. The CDR3 reads CASSIVNPNSYEQYF.

V gene TRBV7-2 combines with J gene TRBJ2-2. The CDR3 covers 14 residues. Germline CDR1 is SGHTA and CDR2 is FQGNSA. The CDR3 loop is CASSFSSITGELFF. Together with reference TRBV7-2 and TRBJ2-2, the CDR3 gives the full variable domain: GAGVSQSPSNKVTEKGKDVELRCDPISGHTALYWYRQSLGQGLEFLIYFQGNSAPDKSGLPSDRFSAERTGGSVSTLTIQRTQQEDSAVYLCASSFSSITGELFFGEGSRLTVL.

The chain is built from TRBV6-2 or TRBV6-3 and TRBJ2-5; there is no DNA to check the TCRdb D call of TRBD1. CDR3 length: 18 residues. From germline, CDR1 is MNHEY and CDR2 SVGEGT. The CDR3 loop is CASSYPPGGKGSQETQYF.

V gene TRBV5-1 combines with J gene TRBJ2-1; with no DNA, the TCRdb D assignment of TRBD2 cannot be verified. The germline gives CDR1 SGHRS, CDR2 YFSETQ. This CDR3 has 15 amino acids. This chain's CDR3 is CASSPHTGSSDEQFF.

The chain carries TRBV10-3 and TRBJ2-6. CDR3 length equals 14 residues. Germline assignment: CDR1 ENHRY and CDR2 SYGVKD. The CDR3 region is CAISGQPGANVLTF.

The chain employs TRBV6-1 and TRBJ1-1. Germline CDR1 is MNHNS and CDR2 is SASEGT. The length of the CDR3 is 12 residues. The CDR3 spells CASSVMSTEAFF.

The chain links TRBV7-9 to TRBJ1-2; TCRdb reports TRBD1, a call that lacks DNA to check it against. From germline, CDR1 is SEHNR and CDR2 FQNEAQ (reference sequence). This CDR3 has 14 amino acids. CDR3 protein: CASRKGQTNYGYTF. Complete variable domain (other parts from reference TRBV7-9 and TRBJ1-2): DTGVSQNPRHKITKRGQNVTFRCDPISEHNRLYWYRQTLGQGPEFLTYFQNEAQLEKSRLLSDRFSAERPKGSFSTLEIQRTEQGDSAMYLCASRKGQTNYGYTFGSGTRLTVV.

The chain is built from TRBV10-3 and TRBJ1-1; no DNA is available, so the TRBD1 call from TCRdb remains unchecked. CDR1 is ENHRY, CDR2 SYGVKD, per germline. This CDR3 has 15 residues. The CDR3: CAISQGSGVNTEAFF.